These 8 T cell receptor beta chains share one sample of origin, sequenced in a study of blood T cell repertoires in COVID-19. Generated by immunoSEQ multiplex PCR, the TCRdb table keeps only in-frame clones and is missing some. The table lists about 240,000 clones, 85% to 90% of them singletons, with about 4% in the top ten. Material: PBMCs or T cells enriched from blood (not recorded which). These receptor sequences come from a woman aged 30 to 39 who had recovered from COVID-19.

The rearrangement joins TRBV2 to TRBJ2-3; TRBD2 might be the D (5 bases). Germline V lookup: CDR1 SNHLY, CDR2 FYNNEI. Deletions cut 9 bases from V and 5 bases from J, with 12 bases between. The CDR3 extends over 12 amino acids. In DNA, the CDR3 is TGTGCCAGAAGAGAAAGCGGAGATACGCAGTATTTT. Its translation: CARRESGDTQYF.

The chain uses TRBV20-1 and TRBJ1-4, with a weak D call TRBD1 (5 bases). Germline assignment: CDR1 DFQATT and CDR2 SNEGSKA (reference sequence). This CDR3 is 14 amino acids long. V was pared by 3 bases and J by 7 bases, with 15 bases between. In DNA, the CDR3 is TGCAGTGCTAGTGAGGCCGTACAGGCTGAAAAACTGTTTTTT. Amino acids: CSASEAVQAEKLFF.

The rearrangement uses TRBV5-1 and TRBJ2-7; 9 bases are a match to TRBD1. Per germline, CDR1 SGHRS and CDR2 YFSETQ. V shed 6 bases, J shed 6 bases, and the junction held 13 bases outside the gene matches. The CDR3 is 15 amino acids. CDR3 sequence (DNA): TGCGCCAGCACCGAATCGGGACAGGGTTCTTTCGAGCAGTACTTC. Translated: CASTESGQGSFEQYF. Looking up the rest from reference TRBV5-1 and TRBJ2-7 gives the full variable domain: KAGVTQTPRYLIKTRGQQVTLSCSPISGHRSVSWYQQTPGQGLQFLFEYFSETQRNKGNFPGRFSGRQFSNSRSEMNVSTLELGDSALYLCASTESGQGSFEQYFGPGTRLTVT.

The chain is built from TRBV7-9 and TRBJ1-3; maybe TRBD1 (6 bases). In germline, CDR1 is SEHNR, CDR2 FQNEAQ (reference sequence). The V end lost 2 bases, the J end lost 2 bases, and 10 bases lay between the germline ends. CDR3 length: 15 amino acids. The CDR3 nucleotides are TGTGCCAGCAGCTTACAGGGGAGTCCTGGAAACACCATATATTTT. This encodes CASSLQGSPGNTIYF.

This chain connects TRBV7-9 to TRBJ2-1; no firm D call. The CDR3 loop spans 14 amino acids. V dropped 5 bases and J dropped 5 bases, with 13 bases sitting between them. Germline V gene data show CDR1 as SEHNR and CDR2 as FQNEAQ (reference sequence). The chain's CDR3 is CASSRGRANNEQFF. The CDR3 DNA reads as TGTGCCAGCAGCCGCGGAAGAGCTAACAATGAGCAGTTCTTC.

This chain uses TRBV7-8 with TRBJ2-1, with 16 bases aligning to TRBD2. Germline-derived CDR1 and CDR2 are SGHVS and FQNEAQ. V lost 2 bases to trimming and J lost 4 bases; unmatched junction nucleotides: 2. This CDR3 region has 17 residues. CDR3 region: CASSLTGLAGGYNEQFF. The CDR3 nucleotides read TGTGCCAGCAGCTTAACGGGACTAGCGGGAGGGTACAATGAGCAGTTCTTC.

This CDR3 is CASSYYRRGQSEAFF. CDR3 coding DNA: TGTGCCAGCAGTTACTACCGCAGGGGGCAAAGTGAAGCTTTCTTT. The chain has TRBV6-5 and TRBJ1-1; 8 bases align to TRBD1. V trimming: 1 base; J trimming: 7 bases; junction bases outside the gene matches: 8. CDR3 length: 15 amino acids. Germline V gene lookup returns CDR1 MNHEY and CDR2 SVGAGI.

This chain connects TRBV7-2 to TRBJ2-7, with 8 bases that match TRBD2. In germline, CDR1 is SGHTA, CDR2 FQGNSA. Unmatched junction bases numbered 9, after V lost 5 bases and J lost 3 bases. This CDR3 contains 15 residues. CDR3 loop: CASSGGGLGRYEQYF. The CDR3 region has the DNA TGTGCCAGCAGCGGGGGGGGACTAGGGCGCTACGAGCAGTACTTC.